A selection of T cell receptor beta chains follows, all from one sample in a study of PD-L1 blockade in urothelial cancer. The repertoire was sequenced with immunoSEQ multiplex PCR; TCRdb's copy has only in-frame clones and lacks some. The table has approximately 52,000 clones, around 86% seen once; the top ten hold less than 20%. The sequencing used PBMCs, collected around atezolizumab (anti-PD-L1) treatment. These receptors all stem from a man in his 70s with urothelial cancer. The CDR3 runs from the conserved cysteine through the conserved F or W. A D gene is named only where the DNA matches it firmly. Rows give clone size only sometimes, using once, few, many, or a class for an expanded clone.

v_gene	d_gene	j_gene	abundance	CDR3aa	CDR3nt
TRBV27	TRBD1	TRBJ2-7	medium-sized	CASSLVQGAREQYF	TGTGCCAGCAGCTTGGTACAGGGGGCGCGTGAGCAGTACTTC
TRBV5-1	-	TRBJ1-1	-	CASSLTGQNTEAFF	TGCGCCAGCAGCTTGACAGGGCAGAACACTGAAGCTTTCTTT
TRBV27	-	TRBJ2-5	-	CASSSLGGETQYF	TGTGCCAGCTCCAGCCTAGGGGGAGAGACCCAGTACTTC
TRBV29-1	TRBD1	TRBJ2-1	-	CSVGGDRAGYNEQFF	TGCAGCGTTGGGGGTGACAGGGCCGGGTACAATGAGCAGTTCTTC
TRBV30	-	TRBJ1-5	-	CAWSPAGSNQPQHF	TGTGCCTGGAGCCCGGCGGGTTCCAATCAGCCCCAGCATTTT
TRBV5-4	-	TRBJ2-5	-	CASSLAGAAETQYF	TGTGCCAGCAGCTTGGCGGGAGCTGCAGAGACCCAGTACTTC
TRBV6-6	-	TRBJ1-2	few	CASRGHIDYGYTF	TGTGCCAGCAGGGGGCATATAGACTATGGCTACACCTTC
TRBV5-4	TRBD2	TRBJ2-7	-	CASSLASGLAVYEQYF	TGTGCCAGCAGCTTGGCCTCGGGCCTAGCGGTCTACGAGCAGTACTTC
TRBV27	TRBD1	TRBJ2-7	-	CASSLSGQGKYEQYF	TGTGCCAGCAGCCTTAGTGGACAGGGGAAATACGAGCAGTACTTC
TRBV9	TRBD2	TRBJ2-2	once	CASSVLAGGPGTGELFF	TGTGCCAGCAGCGTCCTAGCGGGAGGGCCAGGCACCGGGGAGCTGTTTTTT
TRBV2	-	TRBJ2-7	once	CASSVEIGTYEQYF	TGTGCCAGCAGTGTAGAAATTGGGACATACGAGCAGTACTTC
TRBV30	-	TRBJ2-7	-	CAWSLQGYEQYF	TGTGCCTGGAGTCTACAGGGCTACGAGCAGTACTTC
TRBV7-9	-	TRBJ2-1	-	CASSLGQNNEQFF	TGTGCCAGCAGCCTCGGACAAAACAATGAGCAGTTCTTC
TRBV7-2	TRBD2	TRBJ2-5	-	CASSLLAGGETQYF	TGTGCCAGCAGCTTACTAGCGGGAGGAGAGACCCAGTACTTC
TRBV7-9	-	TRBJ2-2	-	CASSFGLSNTGELFF	TGTGCCAGCAGCTTTGGACTATCGAACACCGGGGAGCTGTTTTTT
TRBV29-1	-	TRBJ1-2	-	CSVPAGAGFRLSGYTF	TGCAGCGTCCCCGCGGGGGCAGGGTTTCGTCTTAGTGGCTACACCTTC
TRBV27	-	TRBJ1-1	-	CASSLGDSITEAFF	TGTGCCAGCAGCCTCGGAGATTCCATCACTGAAGCTTTCTTT
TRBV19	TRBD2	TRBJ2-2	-	CASSIAASGSSGELFF	TGTGCCAGTAGTATTGCGGCTAGCGGGAGCTCCGGGGAGCTGTTTTTT
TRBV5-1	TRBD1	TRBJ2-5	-	CASSPQGQGARETQYF	TGCGCCAGCAGCCCGCAGGGACAGGGGGCAAGGGAGACCCAGTACTTC
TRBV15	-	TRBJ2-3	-	CATSRAPDHRYAYF	TGTGCCACCAGCAGAGCCCCAGACCACAGATACGCGTATTTT
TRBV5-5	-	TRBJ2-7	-	CASSSDSPGPLLGYEQYF	TGTGCCAGCAGCTCCGACTCCCCGGGTCCCCTGCTCGGCTACGAGCAGTACTTC
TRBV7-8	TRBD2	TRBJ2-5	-	CASSRAASGNPRAPYF	TGTGCCAGCAGCCGTGCAGCTAGCGGAAACCCAAGAGCTCCGTACTTC
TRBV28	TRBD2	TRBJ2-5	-	CASSGRVAGVETQYF	TGTGCCTCGTCCGGAAGGGTAGCGGGAGTTGAGACCCAGTACTTC
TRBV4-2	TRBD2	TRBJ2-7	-	CASSPVPTGTSYEQYF	TGTGCCAGCAGCCCGGTCCCAACCGGGACTAGTTACGAGCAGTACTTC
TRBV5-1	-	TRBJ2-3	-	CASSSLQGSYTDTQYF	TGCGCCAGCAGCTCGCTACAGGGTAGTTACACAGATACGCAGTATTTT
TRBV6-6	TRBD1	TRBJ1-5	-	CASSTGQVSQPQHF	TGTGCCAGCAGCACAGGACAGGTCTCTCAGCCCCAGCATTTT
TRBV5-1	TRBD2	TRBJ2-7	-	CASSLGRGAGGSDEQYF	TGCGCCAGCAGCTTGGGGCGCGGAGCGGGAGGGTCAGACGAGCAGTACTTC
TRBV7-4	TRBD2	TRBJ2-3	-	CASSETSGRAGRYAYF	TGTGCCAGCAGCGAGACTAGCGGGAGGGCCGGGAGATACGCGTATTTT
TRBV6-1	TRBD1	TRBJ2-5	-	CASGVGQGAETQYF	TGTGCCAGCGGGGTGGGACAGGGGGCGGAGACCCAGTACTTC
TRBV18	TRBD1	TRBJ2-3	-	CASSDQGQGADTQYF	TGTGCCAGCTCGGACCAGGGACAGGGCGCAGATACGCAGTATTTT
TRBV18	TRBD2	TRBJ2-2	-	CASSPSTSGTAGELFF	TGTGCCAGCTCACCTTCGACTAGCGGGACGGCCGGGGAGCTGTTTTTT
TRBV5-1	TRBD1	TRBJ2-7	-	CASQVETGVTGEQYF	TGCGCCAGCCAAGTGGAGACAGGGGTGACGGGAGAGCAGTACTTC
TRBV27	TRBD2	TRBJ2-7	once	CASSSAGVAGIYEQYF	TGTGCCAGCAGTTCCGCGGGGGTAGCGGGAATCTACGAGCAGTACTTC
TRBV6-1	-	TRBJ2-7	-	CASSESREQYF	TGTGCCAGCAGTGAATCGAGGGAGCAGTACTTC
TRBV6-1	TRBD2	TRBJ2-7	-	CASSELAGGLTYEQYF	TGTGCCAGCAGTGAACTAGCGGGAGGATTGACGTACGAGCAGTACTTC
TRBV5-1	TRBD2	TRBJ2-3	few	CASSAGWLAGRRRYAYF	TGCGCCAGCAGCGCTGGGTGGCTAGCGGGACGGCGCAGATACGCGTATTTT
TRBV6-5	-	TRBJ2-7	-	CASSYERAHPYEQYF	TGTGCCAGCAGTTACGAGCGGGCTCACCCCTACGAGCAGTACTTC
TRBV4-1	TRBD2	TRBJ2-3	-	CASSQDFGLAGDRYAYF	TGCGCCAGCAGCCAGGATTTCGGACTAGCGGGAGACAGATACGCGTATTTT
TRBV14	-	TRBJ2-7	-	CASSQEAGAPYEQYF	TGTGCCAGCAGCCAAGAGGCAGGGGCCCCCTACGAGCAGTACTTC
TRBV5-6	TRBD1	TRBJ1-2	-	CASSPGAGGTLVGYTF	TGTGCCAGCAGCCCCGGGGCAGGGGGGACCTTGGTTGGCTACACCTTC
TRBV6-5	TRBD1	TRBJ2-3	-	CASSYSDRVSTDTQYF	TGTGCCAGCAGTTATTCCGACAGGGTAAGCACAGATACGCAGTATTTT
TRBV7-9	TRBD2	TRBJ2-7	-	CASSPKAGEFPYEQYF	TGTGCCAGCAGCCCGAAAGCGGGAGAATTTCCGTACGAGCAGTACTTC
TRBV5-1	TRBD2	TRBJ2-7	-	CASSLGLARLAGGIDPYEQYF	TGCGCCAGCAGCTTAGGGCTCGCCAGACTAGCGGGAGGGATCGATCCCTACGAGCAGTACTTC
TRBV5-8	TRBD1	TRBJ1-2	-	CASSLEGQGIRGYTF	TGTGCCAGCAGCTTGGAGGGACAGGGGATCAGGGGCTACACCTTC
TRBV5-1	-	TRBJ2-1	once	CASSLVQGPEQFF	TGCGCCAGCAGCTTGGTGCAGGGTCCTGAGCAGTTCTTC
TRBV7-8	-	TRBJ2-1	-	CASSLTSRDNEQFF	TGTGCCAGCAGCTTAACTAGCCGTGACAATGAGCAGTTCTTC
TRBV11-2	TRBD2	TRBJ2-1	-	CASSLVRLAGPNNEQFF	TGTGCCAGCAGCTTAGTTAGACTAGCGGGTCCCAACAATGAGCAGTTCTTC
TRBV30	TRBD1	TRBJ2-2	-	CALRQGNTGELFF	TGTGCCTTAAGACAGGGGAACACCGGGGAGCTGTTTTTT
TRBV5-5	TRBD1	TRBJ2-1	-	CASSLTGSSYNEQFF	TGTGCCAGCAGCCTGACAGGGAGCTCCTACAATGAGCAGTTCTTC